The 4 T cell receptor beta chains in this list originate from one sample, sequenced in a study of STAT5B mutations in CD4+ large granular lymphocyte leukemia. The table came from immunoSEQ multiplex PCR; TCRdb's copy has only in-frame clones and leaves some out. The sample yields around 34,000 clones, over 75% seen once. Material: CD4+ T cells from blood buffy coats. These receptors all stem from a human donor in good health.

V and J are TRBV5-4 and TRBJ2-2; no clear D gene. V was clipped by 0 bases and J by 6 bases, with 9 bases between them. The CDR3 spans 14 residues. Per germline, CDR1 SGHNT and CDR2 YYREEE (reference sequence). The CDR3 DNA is TGTGCCAGCAGCTTGGAAACTTTCGCCGGGGAGCTGTTTTTT. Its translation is CASSLETFAGELFF.

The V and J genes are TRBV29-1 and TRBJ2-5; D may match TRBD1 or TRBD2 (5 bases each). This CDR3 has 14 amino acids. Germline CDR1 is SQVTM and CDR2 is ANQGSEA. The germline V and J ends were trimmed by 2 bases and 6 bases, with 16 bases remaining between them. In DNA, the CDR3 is TGCAGCGTTGAACGTTGGGGGTCAGGAAAGACCCAGTACTTC. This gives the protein CSVERWGSGKTQYF.

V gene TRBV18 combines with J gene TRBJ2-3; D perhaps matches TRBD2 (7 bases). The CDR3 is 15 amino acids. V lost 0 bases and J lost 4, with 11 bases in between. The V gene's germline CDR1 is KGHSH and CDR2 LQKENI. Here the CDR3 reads CASSPPNGGPDTQYF. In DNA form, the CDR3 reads TGTGCCAGCTCACCACCGAACGGGGGGCCAGATACGCAGTATTTT.

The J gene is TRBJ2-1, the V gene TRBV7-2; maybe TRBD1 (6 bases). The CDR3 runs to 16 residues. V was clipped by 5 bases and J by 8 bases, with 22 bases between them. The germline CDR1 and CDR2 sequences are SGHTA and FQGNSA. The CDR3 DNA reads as TGTGCCAGCAGCACCCCCTCTGGGTTCAGGGGCTATGAGCAGTTCTTC. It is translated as CASSTPSGFRGYEQFF.